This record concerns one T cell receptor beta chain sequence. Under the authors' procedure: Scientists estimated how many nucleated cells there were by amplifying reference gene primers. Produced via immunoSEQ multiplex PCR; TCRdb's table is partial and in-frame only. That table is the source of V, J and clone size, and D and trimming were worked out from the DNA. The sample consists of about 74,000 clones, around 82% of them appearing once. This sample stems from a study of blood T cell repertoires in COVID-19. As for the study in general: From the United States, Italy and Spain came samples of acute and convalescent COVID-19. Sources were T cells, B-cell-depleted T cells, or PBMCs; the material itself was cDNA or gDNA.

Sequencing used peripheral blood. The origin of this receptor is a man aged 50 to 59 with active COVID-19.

The CDR3 bases are TGTGCCAGCAGTAACGCCGGAGAGACCCAGTACTTC. It is translated as CASSNAGETQYF. The chain joins TRBV6-6 to TRBJ2-5; D is ambiguous. The ends were cut back, 5 bases at V and 4 bases at J, with 8 bases in the middle. Germline CDR1 MNHNY, CDR2 SVGAGI (reference sequence). The CDR3 covers 12 residues.